This passage covers 17 T cell receptor beta chains from one sample sequenced in a study of cytomegalovirus exposure and HLA in healthy donors. Clones were read by immunoSEQ multiplex PCR, and TCRdb kept only the in-frame ones, dropping some. The sample contains 50,000 to 70,000 clones, 85% to 95% of which appear only once. Material for sequencing was PBMCs. These receptors all come from a woman under 30 in good health and CMV-seropositive.

This clone was seen once. This sequence joins TRBV29-1 and TRBJ2-7; D unclear. Germline CDR1 is SQVTM and CDR2 is ANQGSEA. The CDR3 totals 11 residues. V was shortened by 4 bases and J by 0 bases, with 4 bases between the two germline ends. The CDR3 loop is CSVVGSYEQYF. The CDR3 DNA follows: TGCAGCGTTGTCGGCTCCTACGAGCAGTACTTC.

The genes are TRBV28 and TRBJ2-1; 9 positions agree with TRBD1. CDR1 and CDR2 (germline): MDHEN, SYDVKM. J gave up 4 bases and V 5 bases, and 6 bases lay outside the gene matches. The CDR3 contains 15 residues. The chain's CDR3 is CASSNPGQGYNEQFF. CDR3 DNA sequence: TGTGCCAGCAGTAACCCGGGACAGGGTTACAATGAGCAGTTCTTC.

This sequence joins TRBV7-9 and TRBJ2-7; TRBD1 aligns across 9 bases. This CDR3 contains 15 residues. The J segment lost 6 bases and the V segment lost 0 bases, leaving 6 bases of the junction unmatched. Germline V gene data show CDR1 as SEHNR and CDR2 as FQNEAQ (reference sequence). The CDR3, as DNA: TGTGCCAGCAGCTTAGCGTACAGGGGGCTTGGCGAGCAGTACTTC. Encoded protein: CASSLAYRGLGEQYF.

The rearrangement links TRBV12-2 to TRBJ2-3; the D call of TRBD2 is as the table states it, not checked on the DNA. TRBV12-2 is given as a pseudogene. The CDR3 is 18 amino acids. The CDR3 DNA follows: TGTGCAAGTCGCTTAGGGCTAGCGGGGGTCCCCAAAGGGGATACGCAGTATTTT. Translation gives CASRLGLAGVPKGDTQYF.

This chain joins TRBV5-1 and TRBJ2-3; 7 nucleotides align to TRBD2. V shed 0 bases, J shed 4 bases, and the junction held 14 bases outside the gene matches. This CDR3 spans 18 amino acids. CDR1 is SGHRS, CDR2 YFSETQ, per germline. The CDR3 DNA reads TGCGCCAGCAGCTTGGGGGGTACTACTAGCGTGGTGGCAGATACGCAGTATTTT. It translates to CASSLGGTTSVVADTQYF.

This chain joins TRBV27 and TRBJ1-2; 9 nucleotides align to TRBD1. This CDR3 has 13 amino acids. V shed 6 bases, J shed 5 bases, and the junction held 4 bases outside the gene matches. The germline V gene encodes CDR1 MNHEY and CDR2 SMNVEV (reference sequence). The CDR3, as DNA: TGTGCCAGCAGCCAAGGACAGGGGTATGGCTACACCTTC. Translated, it gives CASSQGQGYGYTF.

J is TRBJ2-3 and V is TRBV7-3; D is possibly TRBD2 (6 bases). Trimming took off 5 bases at V and 2 bases at J, with 11 bases between the two ends. The germline V gene encodes CDR1 SGHTA and CDR2 FQGTGA. This CDR3 region has 14 residues. The CDR3 nucleotides are TGTGCCAGCAGCCCCGGGACTGCCACAGATACGCAGTATTTT. Residues: CASSPGTATDTQYF.

The V gene is TRBV6-1, the J gene TRBJ2-1; D is perhaps TRBD1 (5 bases). CDR1 and CDR2 (germline): MNHNS, SASEGT. V lost 3 bases to trimming and J lost 0 bases, with 9 bases between them. The CDR3 has 15 amino acids. The CDR3 bases are TGTGCCAGCAGTGATAGTACAGGCTCCTACAATGAGCAGTTCTTC. Translating it yields CASSDSTGSYNEQFF.

This chain links TRBV19 with TRBJ2-2; 7 bases map to TRBD2. Unmatched junction bases numbered 5, after V lost 3 bases and J lost 4 bases. The CDR3 is 15 amino acids. Germline V gene data show CDR1 as LNHDA and CDR2 as SQIVND (reference sequence). The CDR3 region is CASSIGGRSTGELFF. The CDR3 DNA is TGTGCCAGTAGTATCGGCGGGAGAAGCACCGGGGAGCTGTTTTTT.

J is TRBJ1-4 and V is TRBV20-1; D is possibly TRBD1 (5 bases). CDR3 length equals 11 residues. The ends were cut back, 7 bases at V and 10 bases at J, with 13 bases in the middle. Germline V gene lookup returns CDR1 DFQATT and CDR2 SNEGSKA (reference sequence). The CDR3 protein is CSVPRRGKLFF. The CDR3 DNA reads TGCAGTGTCCCTCGGAGGGGAAAACTGTTTTTT.

This chain joins TRBV14 and TRBJ2-3; TRBD2 matches at 12 bases. Germline values: CDR1 SGHDN, CDR2 FVKESK. The junction had 8 bases not matched to a gene; V was cut back by 4 bases and J by 3 bases. The CDR3 runs to 17 residues. The CDR3 loop reads CASSPLLLAGGTDTQYF. Written as DNA, the CDR3 is TGTGCCAGCAGCCCACTACTCCTAGCGGGGGGGACAGATACGCAGTATTTT. Complete variable domain (other parts from reference TRBV14 and TRBJ2-3): EAGVTQFPSHSVIEKGQTVTLRCDPISGHDNLYWYRRVMGKEIKFLLHFVKESKQDESGMPNNRFLAERTGGTYSTLKVQPAELEDSGVYFCASSPLLLAGGTDTQYFGPGTRLTVL.

The V call is TRBV19, the J call TRBJ1-2; no reliable D call. This CDR3 region has 12 residues. V gave up 3 bases and J gave up 7 bases, with 9 bases separating them. From germline, CDR1 is LNHDA and CDR2 SQIVND (reference sequence). The CDR3 coding sequence is TGTGCCAGTAGTATCTCAGGTGGTGGCTACACCTTC. Protein product: CASSISGGGYTF.

J is TRBJ2-7 and V is TRBV4-2; tentative D call: TRBD2 (5 bases). Deletions cut 1 base from V and 3 bases from J, with 10 bases between. The germline CDR1 and CDR2 sequences are LGHNA and YNFKEQ. CDR3 length: 14 residues. In DNA form, the CDR3 reads TGTGCCAGCAGCCAAGCCCTCCGGGGCTACGAGCAGTACTTC. Protein: CASSQALRGYEQYF.

The gene calls are TRBV30 and TRBJ1-1; no definite D call. Per germline, CDR1 GTSNPN and CDR2 SVGIG (reference sequence). V was clipped by 0 bases and J by 4 bases, with 18 bases between them. CDR3 length: 16 amino acids. The CDR3 is CAWSVLTRRWSTEAFF. CDR3 nucleotide sequence: TGTGCCTGGAGTGTACTGACGCGGAGGTGGAGCACTGAAGCTTTCTTT.

This clone was found once. The chain carries TRBV27 and TRBJ2-7; D may be TRBD1 (6 bases). CDR3 length equals 13 residues. V was cut by 8 bases and J by 0 bases, with 11 bases left in between. Germline CDR1 reads MNHEY; CDR2 reads SMNVEV (reference sequence). Here the CDR3 reads CASAYRASYEQYF. The CDR3 DNA reads TGTGCCAGCGCTTACAGGGCCTCCTACGAGCAGTACTTC.

V usage is TRBV11-2 and J usage is TRBJ1-2, with TRBD1 matching 7 bases. J lost 5 bases, V lost 1 base, and 7 bases had no gene match. CDR3 size: 15 residues. The germline CDR1 and CDR2 sequences are SGHAT and FQNNGV. The CDR3 loop is CASSLAPGTAYGYTF. CDR3 in DNA: TGTGCCAGCAGCTTAGCCCCCGGGACAGCATATGGCTACACCTTC. The full variable domain, in which reference TRBV11-2 and TRBJ1-2 provide the parts outside the CDR3, is EAGVAQSPRYKIIEKRQSVAFWCNPISGHATLYWYQQILGQGPKLLIQFQNNGVVDDSQLPKDRFSAERLKGVDSTLKIQPAKLEDSAVYLCASSLAPGTAYGYTFGSGTRLTVV.

Here the CDR3 reads CASSQSFTGREGMNTEAFF. DNA of the CDR3: TGCGCCAGCAGTCAATCTTTTACAGGGAGAGAAGGCATGAACACTGAAGCTTTCTTT. The rearrangement uses TRBV23-1 and TRBJ1-1, with TRBD1 as a possible D gene (6 bases). TRBV23-1 has ORF status, its function being uncertain. V lost 0 bases to trimming and J lost 0 bases, with 20 bases between them. The CDR3 length is 19 residues.